This T cell receptor (beta chain) came from a study of glioma-infiltrating T cells after dendritic cell vaccination (dated by TCRdb to between 2015 and 2016). The study in broad terms: A cohort of roughly 15 glioblastoma patients from Phase I and II dendritic cell vaccination trials was included, of whom 9 were newly diagnosed and 6 had recurrent disease. Between the early 2000s and the early 2010s, the patients were given dendritic cell vaccination pulsed with autologous tumor lysate. The vaccine was prepared from monocyte-derived dendritic cells that were cultured for approximately seven days with IL-4 and GM-CSF and then pulsed overnight with autologous tumor lysate. Each patient was given three intradermal dendritic cell vaccine injections, spaced two weeks apart, in the arm below the axilla. Tumor-infiltrating lymphocyte content was quantified and tumor and blood repertoires were compared in dendritic cell-vaccinated glioblastoma patients by deep sequencing of TCR beta CDR3 regions. TCR sequencing metrics, including TIL content and tumor-blood repertoire overlap, were correlated with survival after dendritic cell vaccination.

Using the immunoSEQ assay, TCRB CDR3 regions were amplified from roughly 2 micrograms of genomic DNA, or from all available DNA when less than that was on hand. The multiplex PCR relied on 60 forward primers for TCR V beta segments and 13 reverse primers for J beta segments. To estimate the number of reads per starting template, synthetic control templates were added to each sample at limiting dilution. The Illumina HiSeq System generated sequencing reads of 87 bp. The authors' analysis ran thus. To remove PCR and sequencing errors, closely related sequences were merged with a nearest neighbor algorithm. TCR overlap was measured as the percentage of unique tumor TCR beta sequences also present in the same patient's peripheral blood. The table comes from immuneACCESS by way of TCRdb, which keeps in-frame sequences with V and J called. Part of the clones is missing from these tables; in studies checked, under half for an unresolved V gene and the rest for unknown reasons. For V, J and clone size, that table is used; D and trimming come from the DNA. Present in this sample are around 83,000 clones, roughly 85% of which were seen just once. 8.5% of the sample is in the top ten clones.

The CDR3 sequence holds 16 residues, the cysteine and phenylalanine included. Only the CDR3 DNA stays, 48 bases, in frame from base 1. The junction shows trimming of 3 bases on V and 0 bases on J, plus 12 bases between the germline ends. As encoded in the germline V gene, CDR1 is MDHEN while CDR2 is SYDVKM. With respect to this clone: Its antigen has not been determined. No per-base quality is available; no much larger clone lies one base away.

The study at large found these results: The three-group TCR overlap response model was characterized as speculative, and prospective validation of the model was stated to be required. TCR clonality showed no direct relationship with survival, which suggests that a diverse polyclonal response may be important. The cohort was small and heterogeneous, only a few patients had full blood and tumor sets, and even fewer had initial-recurrent tumor pairs. After dendritic cell vaccination, a higher estimated pretreatment TIL content predicted longer time to progression and longer overall survival.

According to the study, the label for this sample's time point signals: after dendritic cell vaccination, including at tumor progression/relapse. Patients were selected for having adequate residual fresh-frozen tumor tissue and more than two years of available survival data. Molecular status otherwise varied across the glioblastoma patients, but none of them carried an isocitrate dehydrogenase mutation. PBMC were collected before vaccination, two weeks after the third vaccination, and at tumor progression if tumor progression occurred. The Qiagen DNeasy Blood extraction Kit was used to extract genomic DNA.

The TCR was taken from a human donor with glioblastoma. This sample comprised blood, obtained after dendritic cell vaccination. Rearrangement joined TRBV28 to TRBJ1-3, with the D gene uncertain. In nucleotides, the sequence is TGTGCCAGCAGTTTTTGGTTCACAGACTCTGGAAACACCATATATTTT. The resulting protein is CASSFWFTDSGNTIYF.